This T cell receptor beta chain is from a study of OX40 agonist ivuxolimab in advanced cancers. The study, taken as a whole, reports: Clonal expansion was seen in CD4+ and CD8+ blood T cells by week 6 at 0.1 to 3.0 mg/kg.

Assay used: immunoSEQ multiplex PCR; TCRdb lists only in-frame clones, some missing. Of approximately 11,000 clones listed, approximately 86% were seen once; the top ten hold about 28%. Remarks on this clone: The target antigen is unknown. An end of the junction differs from the germline gene, which may be a read error.

The CDR3 consists of 17 residues. Germline values: CDR1 SGHTA, CDR2 FQGTGA. The sequences come from CD4+ or CD8+ T cells sorted from blood, collected in a trial of the OX40 agonist ivuxolimab. This chain connects TRBV7-3 to TRBJ2-3; tentatively, D is TRBD1 (6 bases). The source of this sequence is an adult with an advanced solid tumor such as melanoma, head and neck, liver or kidney cancer. The CDR3 region is CASSQDSYRAGTDTQYF. CDR3 nucleotide sequence: TGCGCCAGCAGCCAAGATTCTTACAGGGCTGGCACAGATACGCAGTATTTT. Together with reference TRBV7-3 and TRBJ2-3, the CDR3 gives the full variable domain: GAGVSQTPSNKVTEKGKYVELRCDPISGHTALYWYRQSLGQGPEFLIYFQGTGAADDSGLPNDRFFAVRPEGSVSTLKIQRTERGDSAVYLCASSQDSYRAGTDTQYFGPGTRLTVL.